Shown below are 20 T cell receptor beta chains from a single sample sequenced in a study of Ad26.COV2.S vaccination and SARS-CoV-2 variants. Documented treatment: approximately 18 received Ad26.COV2.S at low or high dose, single or two shots; 5 received placebo; per-sample allocation not given. Samples were taken on day 63 after the first vaccine or placebo injection. Clones were sequenced by immunoSEQ multiplex PCR, and TCRdb holds only the in-frame ones, with some missing. The sample has some 240,000 clones, roughly 89% seen once. The sequenced sample was peripheral blood, obtained in a trial of Ad26.COV2.S vaccine versus placebo. The receptors shown here come from a person between 18 and 60 years old who received the Ad26.COV2.S COVID-19 vaccine or a placebo.

This chain joins TRBV7-6 and TRBJ2-1; 13 bases line up with TRBD2. The trim removed 3 bases at V and 10 bases at J, leaving 6 bases unmatched. The CDR3 contains 15 residues. CDR1 and CDR2 from the germline V gene are SGHVS and FNYEAQ. The CDR3 spells CASSFTSGRAQEQFF. For the CDR3, the DNA is TGTGCCAGCAGCTTTACTAGCGGGAGGGCCCAAGAGCAGTTCTTC.

V gene TRBV5-5 combines with J gene TRBJ2-7; 7 nucleotides match TRBD2. J was trimmed by 5 bases and V by 0 bases; bases with no gene match: 11. The CDR3 consists of 16 residues. Germline CDR1 SGHKS, CDR2 YYEKEE (reference sequence). The CDR3, as DNA: TGTGCCAGCAGCTTGGTCTTGGCGGGAGCTATCAACGAGCAGTACGTC. It yields the protein CASSLVLAGAINEQYV.

This clone showed up many times. The chain uses TRBV2 and TRBJ2-3; perhaps TRBD2 as D (5 bases). Germline assignment: CDR1 SNHLY and CDR2 FYNNEI. This CDR3 spans 15 amino acids. With 9 bases removed from V and 0 bases from J, the gap between germline ends came to 16 bases. The CDR3 protein is CARGPSGPSTDTQYF. The CDR3 DNA sequence: TGTGCCAGAGGCCCCAGCGGTCCGAGCACAGATACGCAGTATTTT.

This sequence joins TRBV29-1 and TRBJ1-1, with 7 bases aligning to TRBD1. CDR3 size: 14 residues. CDR1 is SQVTM and CDR2 is ANQGSEA in the germline V gene. Trimming took 7 bases from V and 2 from J; bases not matched to a gene: 10. In DNA form, the CDR3 reads TGCAGCGCCGAATACAGGGGTGGCAACACTGAAGCTTTCTTT. Its translation is CSAEYRGGNTEAFF.

This chain connects TRBV6-5 to TRBJ1-2; tentative D call: TRBD1 (6 bases). Per the germline V gene, CDR1 is MNHEY and CDR2 is SVGAGI. The V end lost 6 bases, the J end lost 7 bases, and 18 bases lay between the germline ends. This CDR3 comprises 14 residues. CDR3 in DNA: TGTGCCAGCAGAGGGATGGCAGGGGCTGGTGGCTACACCTTC. It codes for CASRGMAGAGGYTF.

The J gene is TRBJ2-3, the V gene TRBV19; D call uncertain. CDR3 size: 14 residues. V lost 2 bases and J lost 6, with 12 bases in between. The germline V gene encodes CDR1 LNHDA and CDR2 SQIVND (reference sequence). The CDR3 bases are TGTGCCAGTAGTATATCAGGTTTTGGGGATACGCAGTATTTT. Its translation: CASSISGFGDTQYF. Supplemented by reference TRBV19 and TRBJ2-3, the full variable domain reads DGGITQSPKYLFRKEGQNVTLSCEQNLNHDAMYWYRQDPGQGLRLIYYSQIVNDFQKGDIAEGYSVSREKKESFPLTVTSAQKNPTAFYLCASSISGFGDTQYFGPGTRLTVL.

The rearrangement joins TRBV7-3 to TRBJ1-1; D is uncertain. The CDR3 totals 14 residues. V was clipped by 1 base and J by 3 bases, with 9 bases between them. The germline V gene has CDR1 SGHTA and CDR2 FQGTGA. The CDR3: CASSLRPLDTEAFF. CDR3 DNA sequence: TGTGCCAGCAGCTTAAGACCGTTGGACACTGAAGCTTTCTTT.

The chain has TRBV11-3 and TRBJ2-3, with 8 bases identical to TRBD2. V lost 4 bases to trimming and J lost 5 bases; unmatched junction nucleotides: 8. The germline gives CDR1 SGHNT, CDR2 YENEEA. The CDR3 extends over 15 amino acids. CDR3 coding DNA: TGTGCCAGCAGCTCGACCGGGACTAGGGGAGATACGCAGTATTTT. Its protein is CASSSTGTRGDTQYF.

The V call is TRBV7-3, the J call TRBJ2-2; no firm D call. The CDR3 runs 15 residues. Germline V gene lookup returns CDR1 SGHTA and CDR2 FQGTGA. Trimming removed 5 bases at V and 0 bases at J, with 10 bases between. CDR3 nucleotides: TGTGCCAGCAGCCCCTACAGATCGAACACCGGGGAGCTGTTTTTT. Translation gives CASSPYRSNTGELFF. Filled out from reference TRBV7-3 and TRBJ2-2, the complete variable domain reads GAGVSQTPSNKVTEKGKYVELRCDPISGHTALYWYRQSLGQGPEFLIYFQGTGAADDSGLPNDRFFAVRPEGSVSTLKIQRTERGDSAVYLCASSPYRSNTGELFFGEGSRLTVL.

The sample holds one count of this clone. The J gene is TRBJ2-1, the V gene TRBV4-2; the match to TRBD2 covers 10 bases. J lost 5 bases, V lost 5 bases, and 9 bases had no gene match. This CDR3 has 16 amino acids. CDR1 is LGHNA and CDR2 is YNFKEQ in the germline V gene. CDR3 in DNA: TGTGCCAGCAGCTCCTCTTCGGGACTAGCGAACAATGAGCAGTTCTTC. Translation: CASSSSSGLANNEQFF.

The genes are TRBV30 and TRBJ1-1; tentatively, D is TRBD1 (6 bases). The germline CDR1 and CDR2 sequences are GTSNPN and SVGIG (reference sequence). The length of the CDR3 is 16 residues. Trimming removed 0 bases from V and 0 bases from J, with 14 bases in between. The CDR3 bases are TGTGCCTGGAGTGTGGCTCGGGGGGGCATGAACACTGAAGCTTTCTTT. Translating gives CAWSVARGGMNTEAFF.

The chain couples TRBV9 to TRBJ1-2; 11 bases line up with TRBD1. This CDR3 comprises 15 residues. The V gene end was trimmed by 3 bases and the J gene end by 3 bases; junction bases not matched to a gene: 4. Per germline, CDR1 SGDLS and CDR2 YYNGEE. The CDR3 nucleotides read TGTGCCAGCAGCGGCGGACAGGGGGCGGACTATGGCTACACCTTC. Protein: CASSGGQGADYGYTF.

This chain joins TRBV18 and TRBJ2-7; possibly TRBD2 for D (6 bases). Between the trimmed V and J ends, which lost 4 bases and 1 base, there was a span of 11 bases. Germline values: CDR1 KGHSH, CDR2 LQKENI. The CDR3 is 14 amino acids. The CDR3 reads CASSQGGGSYEQYV. The DNA for the CDR3 is TGTGCCAGCTCACAGGGAGGAGGTTCCTACGAGCAGTACGTC.

J is TRBJ2-1 and V is TRBV7-2; TRBD2 aligns across 12 bases. This CDR3 comprises 18 residues. Trimming cost V 1 base and J 9 bases; bases outside gene matches: 13. The germline V gene has CDR1 SGHTA and CDR2 FQGNSA. This CDR3 is CASSLVLAGGPAGGEQFF. The DNA of the CDR3 is TGTGCCAGCAGCTTAGTCCTAGCGGGAGGGCCGGCGGGGGGTGAGCAGTTCTTC.

J is TRBJ2-5 and V is TRBV6-6, with 8 nucleotides matching TRBD2. This CDR3 has 17 residues. Unmatched junction bases numbered 16, after V lost 7 bases and J lost 3 bases. Looked up from germline, CDR1 is MNHNY and CDR2 is SVGAGI (reference sequence). The CDR3 nucleotides are TGTGCCAGCACTCGAGTCCCAGCGGGGGCCAATGAAGAGACCCAGTACTTC. The encoded protein is CASTRVPAGANEETQYF.

The J gene is TRBJ2-7, the V gene TRBV27; D possibly corresponds to TRBD2 (6 bases). The germline gives CDR1 MNHEY, CDR2 SMNVEV (reference sequence). The CDR3 has 12 residues. V was pared by 5 bases and J by 7 bases, with 12 bases between. CDR3 sequence: CASSTSTREQYF. The CDR3 region has the DNA TGTGCCAGCAGTACATCGACTAGGGAGCAGTACTTC.

The V call is TRBV4-2, the J call TRBJ2-3, with unresolved D. V was clipped by 1 base and J by 0 bases, with 11 bases between them. The CDR3 consists of 16 residues. Looked up from germline, CDR1 is LGHNA and CDR2 is YNFKEQ. The CDR3 DNA reads as TGTGCCAGCAGCCAAGGAAATTCGGGTAGCACAGATACGCAGTATTTT. Translated: CASSQGNSGSTDTQYF.

The genes are TRBV21-1 and TRBJ2-3; the table assigns TRBD2, which was not confirmed against the DNA. TRBV21-1 represents a pseudogene. The length of the CDR3 is 17 residues. For the CDR3, the DNA is TGTGCCAGCAGCTCCAAACCGGGGTCTCCCTCGTCCGATACGCAGTATTTT. It codes for CASSSKPGSPSSDTQYF.

The chain uses TRBV7-2 and TRBJ1-1, with D uncertain. The CDR3 consists of 11 residues. The germline gives CDR1 SGHTA, CDR2 FQGNSA. Trimming left V 5 bases short and J 11 bases short, with 12 bases between. CDR3 residues: CASSPGPEAFF. Here the CDR3 DNA reads TGTGCCAGCAGCCCCGGACCAGAGGCTTTCTTT. The complete variable domain, with remaining parts taken from reference TRBV7-2 and TRBJ1-1, reads GAGVSQSPSNKVTEKGKDVELRCDPISGHTALYWYRQSLGQGLEFLIYFQGNSAPDKSGLPSDRFSAERTGGSVSTLTIQRTQQEDSAVYLCASSPGPEAFFGQGTRLTVV.

The chain combines TRBV6-4 with TRBJ2-2; D not resolved. Deletions cut 5 bases from V and 4 bases from J, with 11 bases between. The CDR3 length is 14 residues. CDR1 and CDR2 from the germline V gene are MRHNA and SNTAGT. The CDR3 DNA sequence: TGTGCCAGCAGTAAAGTGGGAAGCACCGGGGAGCTGTTTTTT. Translation gives CASSKVGSTGELFF.